Reported below is one T cell receptor beta chain. Its matching antigen is unknown. These data come from a study of follicular helper T cells after annual influenza vaccination. Whole-study results and caveats: Only about 9.5-22% of analyzed cells yielded productive TCRB sequences. Recurrent ICOS+CD38+ cTfh clonotypes included tetramer and AIM influenza-specific ones.

No donor had influenza vaccine in the prior 6 months; all lived in the community. CDR1 is SGDLS, CDR2 YYNGEE, per germline. The CDR3 extends over 18 amino acids. The J segment lost 7 bases and the V segment lost 4 bases, leaving 17 bases of the junction unmatched. Sequenced by immunoSEQ multiplex PCR; TCRdb stores in-frame clones only, minus some. The sample holds about 10,000 clones, around 85% seen once. Source: CXCR5- memory CD4+ T cells sorted from blood, taken 6 weeks after influenza vaccination. The chain recombines TRBV9 with TRBJ2-1, with 10 bases fitting TRBD2. The origin of this receptor is an adult who received the influenza vaccine. The chain's CDR3 is CASSLQGSSGGKWNEQFF. CDR3 DNA: TGTGCCAGCAGCCTACAGGGCTCTAGCGGGGGAAAGTGGAATGAGCAGTTCTTC.